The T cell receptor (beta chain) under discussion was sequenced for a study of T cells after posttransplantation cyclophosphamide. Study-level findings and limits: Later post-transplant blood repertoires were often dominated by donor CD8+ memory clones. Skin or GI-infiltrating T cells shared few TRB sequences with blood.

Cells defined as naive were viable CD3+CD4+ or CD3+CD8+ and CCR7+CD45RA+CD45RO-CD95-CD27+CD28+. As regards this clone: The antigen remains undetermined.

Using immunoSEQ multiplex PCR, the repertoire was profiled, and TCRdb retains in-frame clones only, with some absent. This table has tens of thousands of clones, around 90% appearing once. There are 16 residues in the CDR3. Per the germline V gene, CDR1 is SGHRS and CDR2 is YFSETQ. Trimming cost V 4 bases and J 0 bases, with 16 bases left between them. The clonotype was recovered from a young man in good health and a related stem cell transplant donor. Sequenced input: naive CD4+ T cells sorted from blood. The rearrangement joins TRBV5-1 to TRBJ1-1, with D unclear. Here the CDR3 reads CASSPAGFGVNTEAFF. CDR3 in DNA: TGCGCCAGCAGCCCTGCGGGGTTCGGAGTGAACACTGAAGCTTTCTTT.